Listed below are T cell receptor beta chains from one sample, sequenced in a study of T-cell reconstitution after alpha-beta-depleted transplantation in children. A single record per CDR3 protein comes from TCRdb applying MiXCR to the PCR reads. The sample lists about 600,000 distinct CDR3 sequences, 10% to 15% occurring once. Sequenced material: PBMCs, mostly from graft donor cells, taken 360 days after TCRalphabeta/CD19-depleted stem cell transplant. The origin of the receptors is a male patient under 18 who had a stem cell transplant for acute myeloid leukemia, so the T cells may come from the graft donor. The CDR3 runs from the conserved cysteine through the conserved F or W. Fields, in order: D gene, clone size, J gene, V gene, CDR3 DNA, CDR3 protein. D genes are given only for firm matches. Clone size, where shown, is once, few, many, or a class for clones that have expanded.

d_gene: .; abundance: many; j_gene: TRBJ1-1; v_gene: TRBV28; CDR3nt: TGTGCCAGCAGTTTCCACCCTGGCACTGAAGCTTTCTTT; CDR3aa: CASSFHPGTEAFF
d_gene: .; abundance: many; j_gene: TRBJ2-1; v_gene: TRBV4-2; CDR3nt: TGTGCCAGCAGCCAAGCGGATTTTAGCTCCTACAATGAGCAGTTCTTC; CDR3aa: CASSQADFSSYNEQFF
d_gene: TRBD2; abundance: .; j_gene: TRBJ2-7; v_gene: TRBV13; CDR3nt: TGTGCCAGCAGCGAAGGACTAGCGGCCTACGAGCAGTACTTC; CDR3aa: CASSEGLAAYEQYF
d_gene: .; abundance: .; j_gene: TRBJ1-3; v_gene: TRBV10-3; CDR3nt: TGTGCCATCAGTGAGCCGGGGGTTGGAAACACCATATATTTT; CDR3aa: CAISEPGVGNTIYF
d_gene: .; abundance: many; j_gene: TRBJ1-5; v_gene: TRBV25-1; CDR3nt: TGTGCCAGCAGTGATCCCGGGGGGTATCAGCCCCAGCATTTT; CDR3aa: CASSDPGGYQPQHF
d_gene: TRBD1; abundance: .; j_gene: TRBJ1-4; v_gene: TRBV12-3/TRBV12-4; CDR3nt: TGTGCCAGCAGTCCTGACAGGGGGCTAGGTGAAAAACTGTTTTTT; CDR3aa: CASSPDRGLGEKLFF
d_gene: .; abundance: many; j_gene: TRBJ2-3; v_gene: TRBV5-1; CDR3nt: TGCGCCAGCAGCTTGGGGACCCTCCCGGATACGCAGTATTTT; CDR3aa: CASSLGTLPDTQYF
d_gene: TRBD2; abundance: .; j_gene: TRBJ2-5; v_gene: TRBV9; CDR3nt: TGTGCCAGCAGCGTATCACCGGGACTAGCGGAGCGGGGAGAGACCCAGTACTTC; CDR3aa: CASSVSPGLAERGETQYF
d_gene: TRBD1; abundance: .; j_gene: TRBJ2-5; v_gene: TRBV20-1; CDR3nt: TGCAGTGCTAGCCCGGGACAGGGCTGGCAGACCCAGTACTTC; CDR3aa: CSASPGQGWQTQYF
d_gene: TRBD1; abundance: few; j_gene: TRBJ2-7; v_gene: TRBV5-1; CDR3nt: TGCGCCAGCAGCTCAGCCGGGACAGGGCCGTACGAGCAGTACTTC; CDR3aa: CASSSAGTGPYEQYF
d_gene: .; abundance: once; j_gene: TRBJ2-1; v_gene: TRBV27; CDR3nt: TGTGCCAGCAGTCTTGGCGAAAGACCCTACAATGAGCAGTTCTTC; CDR3aa: CASSLGERPYNEQFF
d_gene: TRBD1; abundance: .; j_gene: TRBJ2-3; v_gene: TRBV7-8; CDR3nt: TGTGCCAGCAGCTTAGGGACAGGGCCTGACGTAGATACGCAGTATTTT; CDR3aa: CASSLGTGPDVDTQYF
d_gene: TRBD1; abundance: .; j_gene: TRBJ2-7; v_gene: TRBV27; CDR3nt: TGTGCCAGCAGTTTCTCCTGGACAGGGGGGGAGCAGTACTTC; CDR3aa: CASSFSWTGGEQYF
d_gene: .; abundance: many; j_gene: TRBJ2-7; v_gene: TRBV29-1; CDR3nt: TGCAGCGTTGAAACAGGAGTAAGAAGTCCTCACGAGCAGTACTTC; CDR3aa: CSVETGVRSPHEQYF
d_gene: TRBD1; abundance: few; j_gene: TRBJ1-5; v_gene: TRBV4-2; CDR3nt: TGTGCCAGCAGCCATCCCGACAGGGATGCGAATCAGCCCCAGCATTTT; CDR3aa: CASSHPDRDANQPQHF
d_gene: .; abundance: .; j_gene: TRBJ2-7; v_gene: TRBV18; CDR3nt: TGTGCCAGCTCACGACGGGACGCACAATGGGACGAGCAGTACTTC; CDR3aa: CASSRRDAQWDEQYF
d_gene: .; abundance: .; j_gene: TRBJ2-3; v_gene: TRBV20-1; CDR3nt: TGCAGTGTTAATAGGGGTTATGGGAATACGCAGTATTTT; CDR3aa: CSVNRGYGNTQYF
d_gene: .; abundance: .; j_gene: TRBJ2-5; v_gene: TRBV28; CDR3nt: TGTGCCAGCAGTCGGGACAACAGGCCCCAAGAGACCCAGTACTTC; CDR3aa: CASSRDNRPQETQYF
d_gene: .; abundance: .; j_gene: TRBJ1-1; v_gene: TRBV20-1; CDR3nt: TGCAGTGCTAGAGATCTGGGTGAAGCTTTCTTT; CDR3aa: CSARDLGEAFF
d_gene: TRBD1; abundance: .; j_gene: TRBJ2-1; v_gene: TRBV15; CDR3nt: TGTGCCACCAGCACCACGACCGGGACAGCATGGGGAGACAATGAGCAGTTCTTC; CDR3aa: CATSTTTGTAWGDNEQFF
d_gene: TRBD1; abundance: few; j_gene: TRBJ2-5; v_gene: TRBV18; CDR3nt: TGTGCCAGCTCACCGACAGGGGGCTCGAAAGAGACCCAGTACTTC; CDR3aa: CASSPTGGSKETQYF
d_gene: .; abundance: .; j_gene: TRBJ2-2; v_gene: TRBV24-1; CDR3nt: TGTGCCACCAGTGATGCTTTGAACACCGGGGAGCTGTTTTTT; CDR3aa: CATSDALNTGELFF
d_gene: .; abundance: few; j_gene: TRBJ2-5; v_gene: TRBV5-1; CDR3nt: TGCGCCAGCAGCGGGCGACAAGAGACCCAGTACTTC; CDR3aa: CASSGRQETQYF